This TCR beta chain was captured by sequencing in a study of naive and memory T cell subsets. Study conclusions and caveats: The RNA method is potentially sensitive to activation and differentiation changes.

The CDR3 is 15 residues long. The V end lost 5 bases, the J end lost 0 bases, and 14 bases lay between the germline ends. Germline CDR1 is SQVTM and CDR2 is ANQGSEA. The SP2 primer and nested alpha and beta constant region primers amplified ligated cDNA in four rounds. Reverse transcription of blood and skin TCR RNA was primed at alpha and beta constant regions. TCRdb itself ran the 5' RACE reads through MiXCR, one entry per CDR3 protein. This table has over 45,000 distinct CDR3 sequences, approximately 4.5% appearing once. TCR cDNA received a 3' ligated oligonucleotide that carried a UMI. Whole-blood samples were roughly 2.3 ml of peripheral blood from healthy adult volunteers. Input was roughly 1 to 1,100 ng of DNase-treated total RNA without cell sorting. This clonotype was seen at least ten times. Antigen: not known.

The clonotype comes from a female donor in good health. The chain uses TRBV29-1 and TRBJ2-4; D unresolved. The CDR3 DNA reads TGCAGCGTTTCGGAGAATAACATAGCCAAAAACATTCAGTACTTC. Protein: CSVSENNIAKNIQYF.